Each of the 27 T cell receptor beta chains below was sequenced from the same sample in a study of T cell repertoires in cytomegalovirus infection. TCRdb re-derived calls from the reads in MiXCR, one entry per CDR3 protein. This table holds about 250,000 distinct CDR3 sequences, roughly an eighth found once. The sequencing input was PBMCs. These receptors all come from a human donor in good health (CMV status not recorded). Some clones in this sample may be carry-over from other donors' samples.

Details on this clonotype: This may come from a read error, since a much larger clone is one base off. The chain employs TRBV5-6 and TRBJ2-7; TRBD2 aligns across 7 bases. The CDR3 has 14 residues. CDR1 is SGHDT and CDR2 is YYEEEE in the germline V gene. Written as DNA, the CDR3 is TGTGCCAGCAACTTGGGGGGACTATATTACGAGCAGTACTTC. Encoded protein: CASNLGGLYYEQYF.

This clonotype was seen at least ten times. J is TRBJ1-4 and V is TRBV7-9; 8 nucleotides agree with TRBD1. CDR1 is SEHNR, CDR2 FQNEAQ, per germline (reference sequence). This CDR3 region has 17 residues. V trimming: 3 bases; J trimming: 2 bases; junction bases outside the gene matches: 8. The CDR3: CASSFGQGRSTNEKLFF. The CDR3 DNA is TGTGCCAGCAGCTTCGGACAGGGAAGATCCACTAATGAAAAACTGTTTTTT.

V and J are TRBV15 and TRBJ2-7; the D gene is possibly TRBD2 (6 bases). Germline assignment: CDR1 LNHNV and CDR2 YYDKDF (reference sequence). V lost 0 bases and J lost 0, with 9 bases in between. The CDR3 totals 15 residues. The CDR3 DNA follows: TGTGCCACCAGCAGAGATCCGGGGGACTCCTACGAGCAGTACTTC. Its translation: CATSRDPGDSYEQYF.

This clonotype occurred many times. The CDR3 spells CASSIVHRAINQPQHF. CDR3 coding DNA: TGTGCCAGTAGTATAGTTCACAGGGCGATCAATCAGCCCCAGCATTTT. The V gene is TRBV19, the J gene TRBJ1-5; possibly TRBD1 for D (6 bases). Germline V CDR1 and CDR2: LNHDA, SQIVND (reference sequence). The length of the CDR3 is 16 residues. Trimming cost V 1 base and J 3 bases, with 13 bases left between them. Using reference TRBV19 and TRBJ1-5 for the parts outside the CDR3, the full variable domain is DGGITQSPKYLFRKEGQNVTLSCEQNLNHDAMYWYRQDPGQGLRLIYYSQIVNDFQKGDIAEGYSVSREKKESFPLTVTSAQKNPTAFYLCASSIVHRAINQPQHFGDGTRLSIL.

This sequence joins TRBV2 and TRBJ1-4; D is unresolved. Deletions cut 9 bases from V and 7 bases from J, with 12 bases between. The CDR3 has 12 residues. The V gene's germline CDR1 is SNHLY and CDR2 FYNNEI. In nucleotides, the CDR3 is TGTGCCAGTAGCTCCCGTCTTGAAAAACTGTTTTTT. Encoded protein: CASSSRLEKLFF.

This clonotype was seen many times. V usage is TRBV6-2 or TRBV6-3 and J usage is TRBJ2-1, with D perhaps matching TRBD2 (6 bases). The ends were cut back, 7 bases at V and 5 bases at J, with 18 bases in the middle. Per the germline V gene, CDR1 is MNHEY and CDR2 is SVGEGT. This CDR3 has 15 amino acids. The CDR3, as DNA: TGTGCCAGCACCTCCCCCGGGACTCGAAACAATGAGCAGTTCTTC. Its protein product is CASTSPGTRNNEQFF.

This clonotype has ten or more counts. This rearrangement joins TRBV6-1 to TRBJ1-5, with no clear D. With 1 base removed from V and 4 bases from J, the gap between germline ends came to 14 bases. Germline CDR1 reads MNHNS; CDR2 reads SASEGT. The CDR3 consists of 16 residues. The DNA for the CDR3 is TGTGCCAGCAGTGAAGTGCACACCTTGGTGAATCAGCCCCAGCATTTT. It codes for CASSEVHTLVNQPQHF.

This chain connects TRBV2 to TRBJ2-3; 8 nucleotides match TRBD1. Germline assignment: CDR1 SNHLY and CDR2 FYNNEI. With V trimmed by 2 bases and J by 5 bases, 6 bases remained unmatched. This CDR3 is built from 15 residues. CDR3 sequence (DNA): TGTGCCAGCAGTGAACCGGCAGGGGGCGTAGATACGCAGTATTTT. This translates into CASSEPAGGVDTQYF. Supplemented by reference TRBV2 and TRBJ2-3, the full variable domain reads EPEVTQTPSHQVTQMGQEVILRCVPISNHLYFYWYRQILGQKVEFLVSFYNNEISEKSEIFDDQFSVERPDGSNFTLKIRSTKLEDSAMYFCASSEPAGGVDTQYFGPGTRLTVL.

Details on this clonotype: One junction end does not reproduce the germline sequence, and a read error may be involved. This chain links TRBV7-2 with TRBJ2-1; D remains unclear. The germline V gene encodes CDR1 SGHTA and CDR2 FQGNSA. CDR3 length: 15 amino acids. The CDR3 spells CASRHKADSYNEQLF. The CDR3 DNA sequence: TGTGCCAGCAGACACAAAGCTGACTCCTACAATGAGCAGTTATTC.

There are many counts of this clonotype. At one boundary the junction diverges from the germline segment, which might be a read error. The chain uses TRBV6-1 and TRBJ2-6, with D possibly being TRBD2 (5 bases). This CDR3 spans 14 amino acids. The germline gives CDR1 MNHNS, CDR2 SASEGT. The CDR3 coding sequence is TGTGCCAGCAGTGTAAAGGCCGGGGTCAACGTCCTGACTTTC. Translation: CASSVKAGVNVLTF.

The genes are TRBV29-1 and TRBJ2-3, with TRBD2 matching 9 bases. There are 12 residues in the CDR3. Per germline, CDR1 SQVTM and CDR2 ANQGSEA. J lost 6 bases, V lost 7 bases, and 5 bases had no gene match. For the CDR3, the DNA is TGCAGCGGCAAGCGGGGGGTCGATACGCAGTATTTT. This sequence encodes CSGKRGVDTQYF.

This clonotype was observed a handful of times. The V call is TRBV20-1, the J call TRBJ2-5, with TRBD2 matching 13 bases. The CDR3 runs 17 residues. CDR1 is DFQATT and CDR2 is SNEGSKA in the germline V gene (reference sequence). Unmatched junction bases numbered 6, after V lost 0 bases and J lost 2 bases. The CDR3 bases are TGCAGTGCTAGAGACCCCGGGACTAGCGGGATTCAAGAGACCCAGTACTTC. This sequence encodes CSARDPGTSGIQETQYF.

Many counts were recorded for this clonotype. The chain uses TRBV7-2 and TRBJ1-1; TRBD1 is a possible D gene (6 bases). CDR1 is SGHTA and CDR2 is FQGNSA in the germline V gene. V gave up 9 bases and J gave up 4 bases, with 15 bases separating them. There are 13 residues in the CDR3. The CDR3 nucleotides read TGTGCCAGTATGAAGGGGGAGTCCACTGAAGCTTTCTTT. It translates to CASMKGESTEAFF.

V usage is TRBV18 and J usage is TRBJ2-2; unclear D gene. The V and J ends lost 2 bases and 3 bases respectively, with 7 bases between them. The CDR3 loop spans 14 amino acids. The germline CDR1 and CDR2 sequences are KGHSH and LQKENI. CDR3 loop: CASSPGEYTGELFF. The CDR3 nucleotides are TGTGCCAGCTCACCAGGGGAATACACCGGGGAGCTGTTTTTT.

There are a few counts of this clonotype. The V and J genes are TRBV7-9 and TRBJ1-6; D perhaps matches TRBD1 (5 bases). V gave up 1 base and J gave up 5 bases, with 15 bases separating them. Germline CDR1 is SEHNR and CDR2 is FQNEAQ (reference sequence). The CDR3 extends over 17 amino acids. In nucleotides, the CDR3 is TGTGCCAGCAGCTTAGGTCGGGACGCTCGAGATAATTCACCCCTCCACTTT. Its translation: CASSLGRDARDNSPLHF.

CDR3 in amino acids: CSVEAIAGGEQYF. The CDR3 coding sequence is TGCAGCGTTGAGGCGATAGCGGGAGGTGAGCAGTACTTC. The chain recombines TRBV29-1 with TRBJ2-7; 10 bases match TRBD2. Trimming cost V 3 bases and J 7 bases; bases outside gene matches: 6. CDR3 length: 13 amino acids. Germline values: CDR1 SQVTM, CDR2 ANQGSEA.

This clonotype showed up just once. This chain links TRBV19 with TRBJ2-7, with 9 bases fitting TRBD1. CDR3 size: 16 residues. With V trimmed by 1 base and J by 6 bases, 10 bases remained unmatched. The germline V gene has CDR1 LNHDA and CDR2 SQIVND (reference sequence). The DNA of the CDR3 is TGTGCCAGTAGTATAGGGTCCCACAGGGGGCTGACCGAGCAGTACTTC. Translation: CASSIGSHRGLTEQYF.

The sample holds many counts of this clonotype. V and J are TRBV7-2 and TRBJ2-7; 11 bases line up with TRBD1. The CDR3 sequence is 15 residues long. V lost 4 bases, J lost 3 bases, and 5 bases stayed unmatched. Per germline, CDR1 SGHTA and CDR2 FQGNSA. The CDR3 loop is CASSSGTGGFYEQYF. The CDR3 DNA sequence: TGTGCCAGCAGCTCCGGGACAGGGGGATTCTACGAGCAGTACTTC.

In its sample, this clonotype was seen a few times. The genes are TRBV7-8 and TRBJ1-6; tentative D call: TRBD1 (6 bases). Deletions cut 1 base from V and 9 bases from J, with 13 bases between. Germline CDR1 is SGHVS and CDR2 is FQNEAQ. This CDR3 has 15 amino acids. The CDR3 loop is CASSLVWGAGSPLHF. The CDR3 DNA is TGTGCCAGCAGCTTAGTATGGGGGGCCGGTTCACCCCTCCACTTT.

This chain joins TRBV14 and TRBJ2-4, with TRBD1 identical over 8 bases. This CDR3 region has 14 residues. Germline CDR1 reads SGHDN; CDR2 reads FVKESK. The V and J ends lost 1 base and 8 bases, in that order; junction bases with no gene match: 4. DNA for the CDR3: TGTGCCAGCAGCCAAGGGCAGGGGGCATACATTCAGTACTTC. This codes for CASSQGQGAYIQYF.

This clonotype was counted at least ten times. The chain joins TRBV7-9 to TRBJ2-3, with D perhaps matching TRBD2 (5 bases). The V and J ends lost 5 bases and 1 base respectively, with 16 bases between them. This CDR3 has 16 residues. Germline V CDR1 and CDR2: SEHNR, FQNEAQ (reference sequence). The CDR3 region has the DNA TGTGCCAGCAGCCCCGGCCCCACCGGGGGCACAGATACGCAGTATTTT. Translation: CASSPGPTGGTDTQYF. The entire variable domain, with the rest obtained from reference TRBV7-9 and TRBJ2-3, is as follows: DTGVSQNPRHKITKRGQNVTFRCDPISEHNRLYWYRQTLGQGPEFLTYFQNEAQLEKSRLLSDRFSAERPKGSFSTLEIQRTEQGDSAMYLCASSPGPTGGTDTQYFGPGTRLTVL.

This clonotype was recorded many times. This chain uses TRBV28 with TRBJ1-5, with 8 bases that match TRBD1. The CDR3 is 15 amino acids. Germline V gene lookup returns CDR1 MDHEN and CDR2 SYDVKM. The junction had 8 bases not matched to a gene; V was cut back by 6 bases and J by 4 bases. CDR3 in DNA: TGTGCCAGCAGCTCGAGGACAGGGTATAATCAGCCCCAGCATTTT. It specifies CASSSRTGYNQPQHF.

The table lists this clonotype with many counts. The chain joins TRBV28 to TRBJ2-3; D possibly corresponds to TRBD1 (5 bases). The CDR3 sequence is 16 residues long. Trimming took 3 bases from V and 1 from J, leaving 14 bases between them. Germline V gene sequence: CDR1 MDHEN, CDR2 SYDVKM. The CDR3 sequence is CASSFSQGGGTDTQYF. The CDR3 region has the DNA TGTGCCAGCAGTTTCAGTCAGGGCGGTGGCACAGATACGCAGTATTTT. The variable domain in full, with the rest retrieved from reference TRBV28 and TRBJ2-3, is DVKVTQSSRYLVKRTGEKVFLECVQDMDHENMFWYRQDPGLGLRLIYFSYDVKMKEKGDIPEGYSVSREKKERFSLILESASTNQTSMYLCASSFSQGGGTDTQYFGPGTRLTVL.

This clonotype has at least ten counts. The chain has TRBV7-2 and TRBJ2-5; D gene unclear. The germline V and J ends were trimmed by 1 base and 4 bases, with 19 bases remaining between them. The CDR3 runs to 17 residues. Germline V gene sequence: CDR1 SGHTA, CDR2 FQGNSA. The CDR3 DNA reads TGTGCCAGCAGCTTAGATCCCCCAGGACCCCTACTAGAGACCCAGTACTTC. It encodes CASSLDPPGPLLETQYF.

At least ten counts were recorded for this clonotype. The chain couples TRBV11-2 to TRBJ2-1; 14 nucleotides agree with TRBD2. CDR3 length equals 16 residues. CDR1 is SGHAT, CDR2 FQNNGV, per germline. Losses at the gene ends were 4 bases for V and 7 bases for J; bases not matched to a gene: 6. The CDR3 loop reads CASSSRLAGGGNEQFF. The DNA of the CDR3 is TGTGCCAGCAGCTCCCGACTAGCGGGGGGGGGGAATGAGCAGTTCTTC.

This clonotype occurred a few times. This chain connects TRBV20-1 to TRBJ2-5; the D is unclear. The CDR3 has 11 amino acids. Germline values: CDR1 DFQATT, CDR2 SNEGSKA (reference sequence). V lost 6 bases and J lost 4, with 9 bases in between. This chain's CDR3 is CSALGRETQYF. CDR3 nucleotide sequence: TGCAGTGCCTTGGGCAGAGAGACCCAGTACTTC.

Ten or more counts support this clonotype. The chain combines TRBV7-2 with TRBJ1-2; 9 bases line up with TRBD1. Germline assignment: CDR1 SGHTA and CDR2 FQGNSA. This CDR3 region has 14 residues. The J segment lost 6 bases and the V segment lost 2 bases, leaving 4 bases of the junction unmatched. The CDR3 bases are TGTGCCAGCAGCTTATTCCGGACAGGGGATGGCTACACCTTC. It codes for CASSLFRTGDGYTF.